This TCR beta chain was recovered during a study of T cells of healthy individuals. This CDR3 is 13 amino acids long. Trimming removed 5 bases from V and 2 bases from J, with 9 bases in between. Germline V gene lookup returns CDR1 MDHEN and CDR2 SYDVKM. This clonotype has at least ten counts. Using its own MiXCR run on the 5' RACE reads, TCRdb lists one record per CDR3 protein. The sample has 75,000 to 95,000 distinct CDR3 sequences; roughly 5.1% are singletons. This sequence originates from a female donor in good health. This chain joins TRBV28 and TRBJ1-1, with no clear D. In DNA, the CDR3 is TGTGCCAGCAGTCCCGTAATAAACACTGAAGCTTTCTTT. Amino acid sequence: CASSPVINTEAFF.